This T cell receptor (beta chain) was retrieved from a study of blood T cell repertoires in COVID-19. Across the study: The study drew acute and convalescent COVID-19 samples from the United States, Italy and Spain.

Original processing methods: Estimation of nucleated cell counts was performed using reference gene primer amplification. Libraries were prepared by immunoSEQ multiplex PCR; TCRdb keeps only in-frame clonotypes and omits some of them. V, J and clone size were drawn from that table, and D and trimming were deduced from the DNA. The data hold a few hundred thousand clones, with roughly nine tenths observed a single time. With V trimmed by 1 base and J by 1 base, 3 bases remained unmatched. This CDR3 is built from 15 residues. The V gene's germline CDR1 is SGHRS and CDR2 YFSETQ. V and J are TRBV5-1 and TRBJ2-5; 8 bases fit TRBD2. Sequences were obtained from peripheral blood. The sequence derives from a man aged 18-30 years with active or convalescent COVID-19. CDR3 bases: TGCGCCAGCAGCTTGTTAGCGGGGATCCAAGAGACCCAGTACTTC. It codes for CASSLLAGIQETQYF.